A single sample gave rise to the 25 T cell receptor beta chains below, sequenced in a study of CD8 T cells in Susac syndrome. An input of about 0.5 to 1 ug of RNA was subjected to reverse transcription using random hexamers. TCRdb processed the immunoSEQ multiplex PCR reads anew with MiXCR; each CDR3 protein has one entry. The repertoire includes approximately 120,000 distinct CDR3 sequences, approximately 96% of them detected once, and about 0.1% sits in the top ten. The sequenced sample consisted of CD4+ T cells from PBMCs. These TCRs come from a human donor in good health.

For this clonotype: The junction departs from the called germline gene at one end, perhaps through a read error. The CDR3 sequence: CSVRVGGRYSNQPQHF. DNA for the CDR3: TGCAGTGTTAGAGTGGGGGGGCGGTATAGCAATCAGCCCCAGCATTTT. V usage is TRBV20-1 and J usage is TRBJ1-5, with TRBD1 as a possible D gene (6 bases). CDR3 length: 16 residues. The germline CDR1 and CDR2 sequences are DFQATT and SNEGSKA (reference sequence).

CDR3 residues: CASSVDGGETQYF. Written as DNA, the CDR3 is TGTGCCAGCAGCGTAGACGGGGGGGAGACCCAGTACTTC. The chain links TRBV9 to TRBJ2-5, with 7 bases identical to TRBD2. Trimming took 0 bases from V and 5 from J; bases not matched to a gene: 1. Germline-derived CDR1 and CDR2 are SGDLS and YYNGEE. The CDR3 is 13 amino acids.

J is TRBJ1-4 and V is TRBV30, with TRBD1 identical over 7 bases. With V trimmed by 2 bases and J by 10 bases, 13 bases remained unmatched. Germline CDR1 is GTSNPN and CDR2 is SVGIG (reference sequence). The CDR3 runs to 15 residues. The CDR3 spells CAWSNRDSLLGKLFF. CDR3 DNA: TGTGCCTGGAGTAACCGGGACAGTCTGCTTGGAAAACTGTTTTTT. Supplemented by reference TRBV30 and TRBJ1-4, the full variable domain reads SQTIHQWPATLVQPVGSPLSLECTVEGTSNPNLYWYRQAAGRGLQLLFYSVGIGQISSEVPQNLSASRPQDRQFILSSKKLLLSDSGFYLCAWSNRDSLLGKLFFGSGTQLSVL.

This clonotype was detected only once. The V gene is TRBV28, the J gene TRBJ2-7; D uncertain. CDR3 length: 11 residues. CDR1 and CDR2 from the germline V gene are MDHEN and SYDVKM. V was cut by 4 bases and J by 2 bases, with 3 bases left in between. CDR3 loop: CASSWAYEQYF. The CDR3 DNA is TGTGCCAGCAGTTGGGCCTACGAGCAGTACTTC.

The chain couples TRBV5-4 to TRBJ2-7, with 9 nucleotides matching TRBD1. CDR3 size: 12 residues. V trimming: 4 bases; J trimming: 13 bases; junction bases outside the gene matches: 9. Germline values: CDR1 SGHNT, CDR2 YYREEE (reference sequence). The CDR3 reads CASSTQQGAHYF. The DNA of the CDR3 is TGTGCCAGCAGCACTCAACAGGGGGCGCATTACTTC.

V is TRBV5-1 and J is TRBJ2-1, with D tentatively TRBD2 (6 bases). Trimming took off 0 bases at V and 7 bases at J, with 14 bases between the two ends. The germline V gene encodes CDR1 SGHRS and CDR2 YFSETQ. The CDR3 runs 15 residues. The CDR3 DNA sequence: TGCGCCAGCAGCTTGGAAGGCGGCGCGGGGAATGAGCAGTTCTTC. Translation: CASSLEGGAGNEQFF. Looking up the rest from reference TRBV5-1 and TRBJ2-1 gives the full variable domain: KAGVTQTPRYLIKTRGQQVTLSCSPISGHRSVSWYQQTPGQGLQFLFEYFSETQRNKGNFPGRFSGRQFSNSRSEMNVSTLELGDSALYLCASSLEGGAGNEQFFGPGTRLTVL.

The table lists this clonotype with a few counts. The gene calls are TRBV5-1 and TRBJ1-1, with a weak D call TRBD1 (5 bases). Germline CDR1 SGHRS, CDR2 YFSETQ. The V end was cut by 2 bases, the J end by 3 bases, with 14 bases between. The length of the CDR3 is 15 residues. CDR3 nucleotide sequence: TGCGCCAGCAGCTTAGGACTTGGAGGGGACACTGAAGCTTTCTTT. Protein: CASSLGLGGDTEAFF. The complete variable domain, with remaining parts taken from reference TRBV5-1 and TRBJ1-1, reads KAGVTQTPRYLIKTRGQQVTLSCSPISGHRSVSWYQQTPGQGLQFLFEYFSETQRNKGNFPGRFSGRQFSNSRSEMNVSTLELGDSALYLCASSLGLGGDTEAFFGQGTRLTVV.

Only one count was recorded for this clonotype. The V gene is TRBV18, the J gene TRBJ2-2; D tentatively fits TRBD1 or TRBD2 (5 bases each). The germline CDR1 and CDR2 sequences are KGHSH and LQKENI. V was pared by 2 bases and J by 16 bases, with 14 bases between. This CDR3 spans 12 amino acids. CDR3 region: CASSPEGMRTFF. CDR3 coding DNA: TGTGCCAGCTCACCAGAGGGGATGAGGACGTTTTTT.

CDR3 coding DNA: TGCAGTGCCCTTACCGTCCTGGGCGAGCAGTACTTC. This sequence encodes CSALTVLGEQYF. The chain recombines TRBV20-1 with TRBJ2-7, with D hard to call. The length of the CDR3 is 12 residues. V was shortened by 6 bases and J by 6 bases, with 15 bases between the two germline ends. The germline CDR1 and CDR2 sequences are DFQATT and SNEGSKA (reference sequence).

The DNA of the CDR3 is TGCAGTGTCCTAAACCCTAGCCGTCGGGAGGGCGCCTACAATGAGCAGTTCTTC. It codes for CSVLNPSRREGAYNEQFF. The gene calls are TRBV20-1 and TRBJ2-1, with TRBD2 matching over 8 bases. The CDR3 is made up of 18 amino acids. Germline values: CDR1 DFQATT, CDR2 SNEGSKA (reference sequence). V lost 7 bases and J lost 2; bases outside the gene matches: 19.

V is TRBV5-4 and J is TRBJ2-5; TRBD2 aligns across 7 bases. Germline trimming cut 0 bases from V and 1 base from J; bases unmatched to any gene: 6. The germline CDR1 and CDR2 sequences are SGHNT and YYREEE (reference sequence). The CDR3 is 16 residues long. CDR3 sequence: CASSLVAGLPQETQYF. The CDR3 nucleotides are TGTGCCAGCAGCTTGGTTGCGGGACTACCCCAAGAGACCCAGTACTTC.

The V and J genes are TRBV4-3 and TRBJ1-2, with a weak D call TRBD1 (6 bases). V lost 0 bases and J 4 bases, leaving 12 bases between the germline ends. The CDR3 loop spans 15 amino acids. From germline, CDR1 is LGHNA and CDR2 YSLEER. The CDR3 spells CASSQDGGAGYGYTF. The CDR3 nucleotides are TGCGCCAGCAGCCAAGACGGGGGGGCAGGCTATGGCTACACCTTC.

V gene TRBV3-1 combines with J gene TRBJ2-7; D ambiguous. The CDR3 covers 10 residues. V lost 2 bases and J 7 bases, leaving 3 bases between the germline ends. Germline V gene data show CDR1 as LGHDT and CDR2 as YNNKEL (reference sequence). The CDR3 DNA reads TGTGCCAGCAGCCAAAGGGAGCAGTACTTC. Its translation: CASSQREQYF.

The chain couples TRBV2 to TRBJ2-6, with 9 nucleotides matching TRBD1. The CDR3 runs to 17 residues. J gave up 1 base and V 5 bases, and 6 bases lay outside the gene matches. Looked up from germline, CDR1 is SNHLY and CDR2 is FYNNEI. The CDR3 nucleotides read TGTGCCAGCAGTCCGGACAGGGGCGGATCTGGGGCCAACGTCCTGACTTTC. Residues: CASSPDRGGSGANVLTF.

This chain joins TRBV29-1 and TRBJ2-7; 10 bases line up with TRBD1. This CDR3 has 12 amino acids. J gave up 4 bases and V 6 bases, and 3 bases lay outside the gene matches. Looked up from germline, CDR1 is SQVTM and CDR2 is ANQGSEA. This chain's CDR3 is CSVGQGNYEQYF. The DNA of the CDR3 is TGCAGCGTGGGACAGGGGAATTACGAGCAGTACTTC.

The chain recombines TRBV11-2 with TRBJ2-5, with TRBD2 matching 11 bases. The V gene's germline CDR1 is SGHAT and CDR2 FQNNGV. The CDR3 contains 15 residues. J lost 1 base, V lost 3 bases, and 1 base had no gene match. The CDR3 reads CASSFLAGGQETQYF. The CDR3 coding sequence is TGTGCCAGCAGCTTTCTAGCGGGGGGCCAAGAGACCCAGTACTTC.

The chain couples TRBV5-1 to TRBJ1-1; no clear D gene. The V end was cut by 4 bases, the J end by 1 base, with 14 bases between. Germline V gives CDR1 SGHRS, CDR2 YFSETQ. The CDR3 is 15 amino acids. The CDR3 DNA follows: TGCGCCAGCAGCATGAGGCCCGGCGCGAACACTGAAGCTTTCTTT. As protein: CASSMRPGANTEAFF.

CDR3 residues: CASSLGPQANYGYTF. The CDR3 nucleotides read TGTGCCAGCAGCCTAGGGCCTCAAGCTAACTATGGCTACACCTTC. The chain recombines TRBV12-3 or TRBV12-4 with TRBJ1-2; no clear D. V was trimmed by 6 bases and J by 0 bases, leaving 14 bases between them. The CDR3 has 15 residues.

The rearrangement uses TRBV4-3 and TRBJ2-1, with 11 positions matching TRBD2. V lost 0 bases, J lost 8 bases, and 6 bases stayed unmatched. CDR1 LGHNA and CDR2 YSLEER come from the germline V gene. This CDR3 is built from 16 residues. The CDR3 DNA follows: TGCGCCAGCAGCCAAGATTATACTAGCGGGAGCGATGAGCAGTTCTTC. Translation gives CASSQDYTSGSDEQFF.

The V and J genes are TRBV23-1 and TRBJ2-7, with D possibly TRBD2 on 6 matching bases. TRBV23-1 is sorted into the ORF group, with uncertain function. The CDR3 spans 16 residues. The V end lost 3 bases, the J end lost 0 bases, and 15 bases lay between the germline ends. CDR3 amino acids: CASSHPTGRNSYEQYF. DNA of the CDR3: TGCGCCAGCAGTCACCCGACCGGGAGAAACTCCTACGAGCAGTACTTC.

The chain combines TRBV13 with TRBJ2-3, with a tentative D call TRBD2 (5 bases). This CDR3 spans 16 amino acids. CDR1 and CDR2 (germline): PRHDT, FYEKMQ (reference sequence). V was cut by 4 bases and J by 2 bases, with 16 bases left in between. CDR3 protein: CASSSFRERLTDTQYF. CDR3 nucleotides: TGTGCCAGCAGCTCCTTCCGGGAAAGGCTCACAGATACGCAGTATTTT.

The rearrangement joins TRBV5-1 to TRBJ2-2; weak D call: TRBD1 (7 bases). The CDR3 is 16 amino acids. Germline CDR1 reads SGHRS; CDR2 reads YFSETQ. V dropped 4 bases and J dropped 5 bases, with 18 bases sitting between them. CDR3 coding DNA: TGCGCCAGCAGCATCCGACAGGGAGGACGGACCGGGGAGCTGTTTTTT. Translating it yields CASSIRQGGRTGELFF.

The V gene is TRBV11-2, the J gene TRBJ2-4; perhaps TRBD1 as D (6 bases). V lost 6 bases, J lost 11 bases, and 14 bases lay in between. Germline lookup yields CDR1 SGHAT and CDR2 FQNNGV. The CDR3 extends over 12 amino acids. The chain's CDR3 is CASRHPGQFQYF. The CDR3, as DNA: TGTGCCAGCAGACACCCGGGACAATTTCAGTACTTC.

The chain carries TRBV19 and TRBJ2-7, with 7 positions matching TRBD1. The CDR3 loop spans 14 amino acids. The V gene's germline CDR1 is LNHDA and CDR2 SQIVND (reference sequence). V shed 5 bases and J 2 bases; nucleotides not matched to a gene: 6. CDR3 region: CASSSGQVAYEQYF. CDR3 DNA: TGTGCCAGTAGTTCCGGACAGGTAGCCTACGAGCAGTACTTC.

The table lists this clonotype with a few counts. This chain connects TRBV7-3 to TRBJ2-5; 8 positions agree with TRBD1. CDR3 size: 13 residues. From germline, CDR1 is SGHTA and CDR2 FQGTGA. V dropped 4 bases and J dropped 5; count of bases not matched to a gene: 3. The chain's CDR3 is CASSSGQAETQYF. Written as DNA, the CDR3 is TGTGCCAGCAGCTCGGGACAGGCGGAGACCCAGTACTTC. Filled out from reference TRBV7-3 and TRBJ2-5, the complete variable domain reads GAGVSQTPSNKVTEKGKYVELRCDPISGHTALYWYRQSLGQGPEFLIYFQGTGAADDSGLPNDRFFAVRPEGSVSTLKIQRTERGDSAVYLCASSSGQAETQYFGPGTRLLVL.